This T cell receptor beta chain was identified in a study of blood T cell repertoires in COVID-19. Study summary: Researchers got acute and convalescent COVID-19 samples from the United States, Italy and Spain. T cells, B-cell-depleted T cells, or PBMCs provided the cDNA or gDNA that served as material.

Trimming took 4 bases from V and 5 from J, leaving 15 bases between them. This CDR3 has 14 residues. Germline CDR1 SGHTS, CDR2 YDEGEE. Per the original methods: Amplification of reference gene primers was used by the study to estimate nucleated cell counts. The data were produced by immunoSEQ multiplex PCR, yet TCRdb's version contains in-frame clones alone and is incomplete. V and J calls and clone size are given by that table; D and trimming were obtained from the DNA. The data contain about 80,000 clones, 60% to 85% of them singletons. This sequence originates from a human donor in a cohort sampled during active COVID-19. The sample was peripheral blood. J is TRBJ2-5 and V is TRBV5-8, with a tentative D call TRBD1 (5 bases). The DNA of the CDR3 is TGTGCCAGCAGCCAGTTTAGGGGTGGGGAGACCCAGTACTTC. Protein product: CASSQFRGGETQYF. The entire variable domain, with the rest obtained from reference TRBV5-8 and TRBJ2-5, is as follows: EAGVTQSPTHLIKTRGQQATLRCSPISGHTSVYWYQQALGLGLQFLLWYDEGEERNRGNFPPRFSGRQFPNYSSELNVNALELEDSALYLCASSQFRGGETQYFGPGTRLLVL.